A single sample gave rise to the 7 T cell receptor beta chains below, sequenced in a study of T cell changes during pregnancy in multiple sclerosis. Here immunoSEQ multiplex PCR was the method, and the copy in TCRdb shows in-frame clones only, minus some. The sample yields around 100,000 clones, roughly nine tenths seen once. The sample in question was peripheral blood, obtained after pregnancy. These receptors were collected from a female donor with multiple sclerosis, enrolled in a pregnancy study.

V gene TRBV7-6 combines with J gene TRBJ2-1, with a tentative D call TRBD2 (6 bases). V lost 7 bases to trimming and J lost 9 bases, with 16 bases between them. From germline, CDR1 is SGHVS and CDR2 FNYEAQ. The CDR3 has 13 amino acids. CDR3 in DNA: TGTGCCAGCACGGGACTTCAACGGGGTGAGCAGTTCTTC. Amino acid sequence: CASTGLQRGEQFF.

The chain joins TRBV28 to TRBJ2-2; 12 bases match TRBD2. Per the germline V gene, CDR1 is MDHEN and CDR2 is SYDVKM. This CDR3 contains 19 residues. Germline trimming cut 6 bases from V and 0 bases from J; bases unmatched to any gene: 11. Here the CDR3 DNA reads TGTGCCAGCAGGATAAGACTAGCGGGAGTTACCGCGAACACCGGGGAGCTGTTTTTT. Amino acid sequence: CASRIRLAGVTANTGELFF.

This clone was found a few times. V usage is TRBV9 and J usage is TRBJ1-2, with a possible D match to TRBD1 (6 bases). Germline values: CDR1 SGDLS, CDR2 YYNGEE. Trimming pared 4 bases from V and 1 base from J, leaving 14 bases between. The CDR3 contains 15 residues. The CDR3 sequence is CASSPDRTLNYGYTF. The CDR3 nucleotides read TGTGCCAGCAGCCCGGACAGAACCCTTAACTATGGCTACACCTTC.

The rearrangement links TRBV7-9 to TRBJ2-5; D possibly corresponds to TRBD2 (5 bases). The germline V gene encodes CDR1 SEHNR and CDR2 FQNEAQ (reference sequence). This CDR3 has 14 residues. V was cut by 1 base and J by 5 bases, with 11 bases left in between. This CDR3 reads CASSLDPGWETQYF. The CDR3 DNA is TGTGCCAGCAGCTTAGATCCGGGATGGGAGACCCAGTACTTC.

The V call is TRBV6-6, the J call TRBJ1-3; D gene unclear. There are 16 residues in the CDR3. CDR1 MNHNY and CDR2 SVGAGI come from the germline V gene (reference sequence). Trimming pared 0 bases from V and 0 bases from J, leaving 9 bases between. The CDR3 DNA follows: TGTGCCAGCAGTTACTCCCGTCGGGTCTCTGGAAACACCATATATTTT. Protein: CASSYSRRVSGNTIYF.

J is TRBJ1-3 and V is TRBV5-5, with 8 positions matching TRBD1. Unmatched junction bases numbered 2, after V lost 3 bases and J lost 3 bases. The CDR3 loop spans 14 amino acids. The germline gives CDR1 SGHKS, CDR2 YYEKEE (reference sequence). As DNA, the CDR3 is TGTGCCAGCAGCTACACAGGGGGTGGAAACACCATATATTTT. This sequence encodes CASSYTGGGNTIYF.

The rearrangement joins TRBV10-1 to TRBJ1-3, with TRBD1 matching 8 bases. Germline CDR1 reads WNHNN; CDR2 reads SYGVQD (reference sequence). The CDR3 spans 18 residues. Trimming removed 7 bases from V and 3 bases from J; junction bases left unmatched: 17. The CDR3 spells CASKRRQGSPRGGNTIYF. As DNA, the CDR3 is TGCGCCAGCAAGAGAAGACAGGGGTCCCCGCGAGGTGGAAACACCATATATTTT.